This T cell receptor beta chain was identified during a study of T-cell memory formation after mild COVID-19. Findings of the study overall: Clones that shrank (day 15 to 85) were balanced CD4/CD8, whereas later expanders leaned CD4+.

V lost 4 bases, J lost 6 bases, and 7 bases lay in between. Germline loops: CDR1 SGHRS, CDR2 YFSETQ. The CDR3 has 12 amino acids. Constant-segment primers served in 5'RACE that generated TCR alpha and TCR beta cDNA libraries bearing sample barcodes and UMIs. Each CDR3 protein is one row after TCRdb ran MiXCR on the 5' RACE reads. The table has around 370,000 distinct CDR3 sequences, roughly 21% seen once. Notes on this clonotype: Antigen: not known.

This TCR was sampled from an adult woman who had mild COVID-19 (a few samples of this study predate the infection). Cell type and time point are not known. The sequenced sample was PBMCs or a T cell subset sorted from them (not recorded which). The chain couples TRBV5-1 to TRBJ2-2; no firm D call. The CDR3: CASSTFAGELFF. The CDR3 nucleotides read TGCGCCAGCAGCACCTTCGCCGGGGAGCTGTTTTTT.